This T cell receptor (beta chain) stems from a study of cytomegalovirus exposure and HLA in healthy donors. The study, taken as a whole, reports: According to an earlier analysis, most TCR beta V segments yielded productive rearrangements about 87% or about 30% of the time. Compared with the roughly 700-donor mean, an Asian-associated ancestry cluster reportedly had fewer N-insertions, according to a later analysis. Among TCR beta chains of equal frequency, HLA-associated ones were more clonally expanded in a later analysis.

The PCR made use of 60 Vbeta and 13 Jbeta primers. TCRdb keeps only in-frame clones here, not all; method: immunoSEQ multiplex PCR. The sample holds about 160,000 clones; about 86% are singletons and the top ten take approximately 2%. Comments on this clone: Its antigen remains unidentified.

This sequence originates from a woman younger than 35 in good health and CMV-seronegative. Sequencing input: PBMCs.

The CDR3, as DNA: TGTGCCAGCAGCTTTATGACTAACCGAGAGACCCAGTACTTC. It translates to CASSFMTNRETQYF. V and J are TRBV11-2 and TRBJ2-5; D is perhaps TRBD2 (5 bases). The length of the CDR3 is 14 residues. V was cut by 3 bases and J by 4 bases, with 12 bases left in between. Germline loops: CDR1 SGHAT, CDR2 FQNNGV. Looking up the rest from reference TRBV11-2 and TRBJ2-5 gives the full variable domain: EAGVAQSPRYKIIEKRQSVAFWCNPISGHATLYWYQQILGQGPKLLIQFQNNGVVDDSQLPKDRFSAERLKGVDSTLKIQPAKLEDSAVYLCASSFMTNRETQYFGPGTRLLVL.